The 32 T cell receptor beta chains listed next were all sequenced from one sample in a study of cytomegalovirus exposure and HLA in healthy donors. Libraries were prepared by immunoSEQ multiplex PCR; TCRdb keeps only in-frame clonotypes and omits some of them. The sample lists roughly 130,000 clones, roughly 90% occurring once. What was sequenced was PBMCs. The receptors originated from a man in his thirties or forties in good health and CMV-seronegative.

This chain connects TRBV11-2 to TRBJ1-1, with 10 bases lining up with TRBD1. Germline CDR1 SGHAT, CDR2 FQNNGV. Trimming took 0 bases from V and 6 from J; bases not matched to a gene: 13. This CDR3 is built from 18 residues. CDR3 sequence reads: CASSLDRGGTGDSAEAFF. Here the CDR3 DNA reads TGTGCCAGCAGCTTAGATCGCGGTGGGACAGGGGATAGTGCTGAAGCTTTCTTT.

This clone has just one count. This chain uses TRBV5-6 with TRBJ2-3; D perhaps matches TRBD2 (6 bases). There are 15 residues in the CDR3. Germline V CDR1 and CDR2: SGHDT, YYEEEE. Trimming left V 4 bases short and J 3 bases short, with 15 bases between. The CDR3 spells CASSLPGVGTDTQYF. The CDR3 DNA reads TGTGCCAGCAGCCTACCGGGAGTGGGGACAGATACGCAGTATTTT.

The chain uses TRBV25-1 and TRBJ2-1, with 8 nucleotides matching TRBD2. CDR1 and CDR2 from the germline V gene are MGHDK and SYGVNS. J lost 8 bases, V lost 4 bases, and 13 bases had no gene match. CDR3 length: 16 residues. Here the CDR3 DNA reads TGTGCCAGCAGTGCCCCAACGGGACTAGTGGTTCATGAGCAGTTCTTC. Its translation: CASSAPTGLVVHEQFF.

The J gene is TRBJ2-7, the V gene TRBV4-1, with TRBD2 matching over 10 bases. V gave up 3 bases and J gave up 1 base; unmatched junction bases: 3. The V gene's germline CDR1 is MGHRA and CDR2 YSYEKL. The CDR3 has 15 amino acids. The CDR3 bases are TGCGCCAGCAGCCAGACGGGACTAGCGTCCTACGAGCAGTACTTC. Its translation is CASSQTGLASYEQYF.

This clone has just a few counts. The chain joins TRBV10-1 to TRBJ2-7, with D maybe TRBD1 (6 bases). Germline V gives CDR1 WNHNN, CDR2 SYGVQD (reference sequence). CDR3 size: 13 residues. Trimming pared 6 bases from V and 1 base from J, leaving 10 bases between. The CDR3 loop reads CASRGQGSYEQYF. CDR3 DNA: TGCGCCAGCAGGGGACAAGGGTCCTACGAGCAGTACTTC.

This clone was picked up one time. The chain carries TRBV12-5 and TRBJ2-1, with D possibly TRBD1 on 5 matching bases. The V and J ends lost 3 bases and 3 bases respectively, with 12 bases between them. The germline V gene has CDR1 LGHNT and CDR2 FRNRAP. The CDR3 contains 15 residues. CDR3 sequence reads: CASGLGTGRYNEQFF. CDR3 sequence (DNA): TGTGCTAGTGGTTTAGGAACAGGTCGCTACAATGAGCAGTTCTTC.

V gene TRBV4-1 combines with J gene TRBJ2-5, with 7 bases that match TRBD1. CDR1 MGHRA and CDR2 YSYEKL come from the germline V gene. V trimming: 5 bases; J trimming: 3 bases; junction bases outside the gene matches: 9. The CDR3 runs 15 residues. For the CDR3, the DNA is TGCGCCAGCAGCTACCAGGAGGACAGGAAAGAGACCCAGTACTTC. It translates to CASSYQEDRKETQYF.

The chain has TRBV7-3 and TRBJ2-5, with D maybe TRBD2 (6 bases). This CDR3 has 15 residues. From germline, CDR1 is SGHTA and CDR2 FQGTGA. Deletions cut 0 bases from V and 7 bases from J, with 15 bases between. The CDR3: CASSLTGGLIGTQYF. CDR3 DNA sequence: TGTGCCAGCAGCTTAACGGGCGGACTAATCGGGACCCAGTACTTC.

The chain joins TRBV5-5 to TRBJ1-5; the match to TRBD1 covers 9 bases. V trimming: 4 bases; J trimming: 3 bases; junction bases outside the gene matches: 5. CDR1 and CDR2 from the germline V gene are SGHKS and YYEKEE (reference sequence). This CDR3 has 15 amino acids. CDR3 DNA sequence: TGTGCCAGCAGCGCCGACAGGGGGTTCAATCAGCCCCAGCATTTT. It yields the protein CASSADRGFNQPQHF.

This clone was observed a handful of times. The gene calls are TRBV19 and TRBJ1-6; 9 bases agree with TRBD1. V trimming: 5 bases; J trimming: 9 bases; junction bases outside the gene matches: 17. Germline-derived CDR1 and CDR2 are LNHDA and SQIVND (reference sequence). The CDR3 runs to 18 residues. CDR3 loop: CASSLQRHTGQGTSPLHF. In DNA, the CDR3 is TGTGCCAGTAGTCTTCAGCGGCACACGGGACAGGGTACTTCACCCCTCCACTTT.

For this clone: Relative to the germline gene, one junction end is altered; a read error may explain this. The chain uses TRBV9 and TRBJ1-1, with D unresolved. The CDR3 totals 17 residues. CDR1 is SGDLS and CDR2 is YYNGEE in the germline V gene. The CDR3 here is CASSVEGGGRLNPEAFF. The CDR3 nucleotides are TGTGCCAGCAGCGTAGAGGGTGGAGGCAGGCTGAACCCTGAAGCTTTCTTT.

This clone has only one observation. The gene calls are TRBV5-1 and TRBJ2-7; 7 nucleotides agree with TRBD2. Per germline, CDR1 SGHRS and CDR2 YFSETQ. The CDR3 spans 15 residues. J lost 0 bases, V lost 2 bases, and 5 bases had no gene match. The CDR3 bases are TGCGCCAGCAGCTTAAGTGGCGGGAGCTCCTACGAGCAGTACTTC. Amino acids: CASSLSGGSSYEQYF.

The chain couples TRBV20-1 to TRBJ1-1; 7 bases agree with TRBD1. The CDR3 is 11 residues long. Losses at the gene ends were 5 bases for V and 4 bases for J; bases not matched to a gene: 1. Looked up from germline, CDR1 is DFQATT and CDR2 is SNEGSKA (reference sequence). The CDR3 here is CSAGTATEAFF. DNA for the CDR3: TGCAGTGCTGGGACAGCCACTGAAGCTTTCTTT.

The genes are TRBV21-1 and TRBJ2-5; TRBD2 reflects the table's D call only, with no check against the DNA. TRBV21-1 is given as a pseudogene. CDR3 length equals 14 residues. CDR3 bases: TGTGCCAGCACAGGAGCGGGAGTAATAAAGACCCAGTACTTC. Encoded protein: CASTGAGVIKTQYF.

The chain is built from TRBV5-4 and TRBJ2-2; 16 nucleotides align to TRBD2. In germline, CDR1 is SGHNT, CDR2 YYREEE (reference sequence). The V segment lost 7 bases and the J segment 5 bases; nucleotides outside the gene matches: 8. The CDR3 consists of 17 residues. CDR3 nucleotide sequence: TGTGCCAGCCGACCGGGGGGACTAGCGGGAGGGACCGGGGAGCTGTTTTTT. Amino acid sequence: CASRPGGLAGGTGELFF.

V usage is TRBV5-4 and J usage is TRBJ2-1; TRBD2 might be the D (7 bases). V gave up 3 bases and J gave up 2 bases, with 24 bases separating them. Germline CDR1 reads SGHNT; CDR2 reads YYREEE (reference sequence). The CDR3 is 19 residues long. The CDR3 protein is CASSSNLQRGAMTYNEQFF. As DNA, the CDR3 is TGTGCCAGCAGCTCCAACCTACAACGGGGGGCCATGACCTACAATGAGCAGTTCTTC. Together with reference TRBV5-4 and TRBJ2-1, the CDR3 gives the full variable domain: ETGVTQSPTHLIKTRGQQVTLRCSSQSGHNTVSWYQQALGQGPQFIFQYYREEENGRGNFPPRFSGLQFPNYSSELNVNALELDDSALYLCASSSNLQRGAMTYNEQFFGPGTRLTVL.

The chain has TRBV19 and TRBJ2-2, with 9 bases aligning to TRBD2. Unmatched junction bases numbered 6, after V lost 0 bases and J lost 4 bases. Germline CDR1 LNHDA, CDR2 SQIVND (reference sequence). This CDR3 comprises 17 residues. The CDR3 DNA is TGTGCCAGTAGTATAGATCGGCGGGAGGGTCGCACCGGGGAGCTGTTTTTT. It translates to CASSIDRREGRTGELFF. Full variable domain (missing parts from reference TRBV19 and TRBJ2-2): DGGITQSPKYLFRKEGQNVTLSCEQNLNHDAMYWYRQDPGQGLRLIYYSQIVNDFQKGDIAEGYSVSREKKESFPLTVTSAQKNPTAFYLCASSIDRREGRTGELFFGEGSRLTVL.

The V call is TRBV29-1, the J call TRBJ2-7, with 11 bases fitting TRBD2. The germline gives CDR1 SQVTM, CDR2 ANQGSEA. Trimming took 6 bases from V and 3 from J; bases not matched to a gene: 7. This CDR3 has 14 amino acids. DNA of the CDR3: TGCAGCGTGCCCTCCGGGACTAGCGGCTACGAGCAGTACTTC. Translated: CSVPSGTSGYEQYF.

The CDR3 region is CASGLVMGSNRVTNEQFF. CDR3 in DNA: TGTGCTAGTGGTTTGGTAATGGGGAGTAATCGGGTTACGAATGAGCAGTTCTTC. This sequence joins TRBV12-5 and TRBJ2-1; TRBD2 is a possible D gene (5 bases). The V gene's germline CDR1 is LGHNT and CDR2 FRNRAP. The CDR3 consists of 18 residues. Trimming took 0 bases from V and 7 from J, leaving 22 bases between them.

The chain recombines TRBV6-1 with TRBJ1-2; D is unresolved. The germline CDR1 and CDR2 sequences are MNHNS and SASEGT. The V and J ends lost 5 bases and 10 bases respectively, with 17 bases between them. The CDR3 is made up of 13 amino acids. The CDR3 region has the DNA TGTGCCAGCAGTCATCTGGGCCTTCAAGACTACACCTTC. The encoded protein is CASSHLGLQDYTF.

This chain uses TRBV28 with TRBJ2-5; 9 bases fit TRBD2. The germline CDR1 and CDR2 sequences are MDHEN and SYDVKM. V shed 6 bases, J shed 3 bases, and the junction held 5 bases outside the gene matches. CDR3 length equals 14 residues. The DNA for the CDR3 is TGTGCCAGCAGCCGGCGGGAGGGAGAAGAGACCCAGTACTTC. This codes for CASSRREGEETQYF.

This chain uses TRBV5-4 with TRBJ2-6, with D perhaps matching TRBD1 (6 bases). The length of the CDR3 is 16 residues. V gave up 0 bases and J gave up 3 bases, with 10 bases separating them. Germline CDR1 SGHNT, CDR2 YYREEE (reference sequence). CDR3 sequence (DNA): TGTGCCAGCAGCTTGGAAGGGGGATTTGGGGCCAACGTCCTGACTTTC. It codes for CASSLEGGFGANVLTF.

V and J are TRBV18 and TRBJ2-3; D is perhaps TRBD2 (6 bases). CDR3 size: 15 residues. Germline V gives CDR1 KGHSH, CDR2 LQKENI. Trimming pared 6 bases from V and 2 bases from J, leaving 15 bases between. The chain's CDR3 is CASSTGRGNTDTQYF. DNA for the CDR3: TGTGCCAGCTCCACGGGGCGGGGAAACACAGATACGCAGTATTTT.

The sample holds one count of this clone. This chain joins TRBV4-2 and TRBJ2-2; D unclear. The CDR3 is 13 amino acids. The V and J ends lost 1 base and 9 bases respectively, with 9 bases between them. Germline CDR1 reads LGHNA; CDR2 reads YNFKEQ. Written as DNA, the CDR3 is TGTGCCAGCAGCCAAGGAGGCTTTAGGGAGCTGTTTTTT. This encodes CASSQGGFRELFF.

This clone turned up a few times. This chain connects TRBV6-1 to TRBJ2-7; 7 bases map to TRBD1. J lost 4 bases, V lost 2 bases, and 8 bases had no gene match. Germline assignment: CDR1 MNHNS and CDR2 SASEGT. The CDR3 sequence is 15 residues long. CDR3 sequence: CASSENWQGVYEQYF. In DNA, the CDR3 is TGTGCCAGCAGTGAAAATTGGCAGGGGGTATACGAGCAGTACTTC.

V and J are TRBV6-5 and TRBJ2-1; a possible D gene is TRBD2 (6 bases). The CDR3 length is 14 residues. The germline V gene encodes CDR1 MNHEY and CDR2 SVGAGI. The V and J ends lost 4 bases and 1 base respectively, with 8 bases between them. This chain's CDR3 is CASSSGSSYNEQFF. CDR3 coding DNA: TGTGCCAGCAGTTCCGGGAGTTCCTACAATGAGCAGTTCTTC.

This chain uses TRBV7-9 with TRBJ2-1; possibly TRBD1 for D (5 bases). Germline CDR1 and CDR2: SEHNR and FQNEAQ (reference sequence). V dropped 4 bases and J dropped 6 bases, with 7 bases sitting between them. The CDR3 loop spans 12 amino acids. This CDR3 reads CASSSDSNEQFF. The DNA for the CDR3 is TGTGCCAGCAGCTCCGACAGCAATGAGCAGTTCTTC.

The sample holds one count of this clone. The chain recombines TRBV5-4 with TRBJ2-7; 9 bases are shared with TRBD2. After removal of 2 bases from V and 5 bases from J, the junction contained 11 bases not matched to a gene. The germline V gene has CDR1 SGHNT and CDR2 YYREEE (reference sequence). The length of the CDR3 is 16 residues. The CDR3 DNA reads as TGTGCCAGCAGCTTAGGAGGTAGCGGGAGATACGACGAGCAGTACTTC. It specifies CASSLGGSGRYDEQYF.

The genes are TRBV5-1 and TRBJ2-2; a weak D match, TRBD1 (7 bases). Germline V gives CDR1 SGHRS, CDR2 YFSETQ. V gave up 3 bases and J gave up 1 base, with 13 bases separating them. The CDR3 has 16 residues. CDR3 DNA sequence: TGCGCCAGCAGCTGGAGGGGGCAGCAGAACACCGGGGAGCTGTTTTTT. It encodes CASSWRGQQNTGELFF.

This clone was counted a single time. The V call is TRBV18, the J call TRBJ2-2, with 8 bases that match TRBD1. Germline assignment: CDR1 KGHSH and CDR2 LQKENI. The V and J ends lost 3 bases and 6 bases, in that order; junction bases with no gene match: 3. The CDR3 loop spans 14 amino acids. CDR3 DNA sequence: TGTGCCAGCTCACCGGACAGGGTGGCCGGGGAGCTGTTTTTT. Its translation: CASSPDRVAGELFF.

This clone was counted once. V usage is TRBV7-9 and J usage is TRBJ1-1; D is perhaps TRBD1 (5 bases). Germline assignment: CDR1 SEHNR and CDR2 FQNEAQ (reference sequence). The CDR3 totals 17 residues. The V end lost 0 bases, the J end lost 4 bases, and 18 bases lay between the germline ends. CDR3 DNA sequence: TGTGCCAGCAGCTTAGCTCGGGCGGGGCGTGGGGGCACTGAAGCTTTCTTT. It codes for CASSLARAGRGGTEAFF.

The chain links TRBV5-1 to TRBJ2-1, with 7 bases lining up with TRBD1. Germline assignment: CDR1 SGHRS and CDR2 YFSETQ. V shed 0 bases and J 2 bases; nucleotides not matched to a gene: 2. CDR3 length equals 15 residues. The CDR3 sequence is CASSLEGAPYNEQFF. In nucleotides, the CDR3 is TGCGCCAGCAGCTTGGAGGGGGCCCCCTACAATGAGCAGTTCTTC.